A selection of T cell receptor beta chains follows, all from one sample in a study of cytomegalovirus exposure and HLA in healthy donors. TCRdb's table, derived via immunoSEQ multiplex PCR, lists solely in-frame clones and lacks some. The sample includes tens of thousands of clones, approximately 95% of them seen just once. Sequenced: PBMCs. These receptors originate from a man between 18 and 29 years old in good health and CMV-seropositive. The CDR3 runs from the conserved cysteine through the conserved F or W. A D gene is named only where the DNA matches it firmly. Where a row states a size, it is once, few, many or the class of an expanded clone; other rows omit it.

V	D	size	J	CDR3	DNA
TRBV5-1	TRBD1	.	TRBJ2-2	CASSTDRGDTGELFF	TGCGCCAGCAGTACCGACAGGGGAGACACCGGGGAGCTGTTTTTT
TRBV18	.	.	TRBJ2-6	CASSGIQGPGANVLTF	TGTGCCAGCTCAGGGATACAGGGTCCTGGGGCCAACGTCCTGACTTTC
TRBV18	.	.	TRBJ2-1	CASSPGLADEQFF	TGTGCCAGCTCACCGGGACTTGCGGATGAGCAGTTCTTC
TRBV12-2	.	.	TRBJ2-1	CASRLGVVAGVIEQFF	TGTGCAAGTCGCTTAGGGGTTGTAGCGGGAGTAATTGAGCAGTTCTTC
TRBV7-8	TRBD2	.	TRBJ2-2	CASSFTTGLAGVRGRTGELFF	TGTGCCAGCAGCTTCACCACGGGGCTAGCGGGAGTTCGGGGGAGGACCGGGGAGCTGTTTTTT
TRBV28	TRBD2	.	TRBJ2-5	CASSSYSGRAETQYF	TGTGCCAGCAGTTCTTATAGCGGGAGGGCAGAGACCCAGTACTTC
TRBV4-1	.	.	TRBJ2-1	CASSQVDEGFGDYNEQFF	TGCGCCAGCAGCCAAGTTGATGAAGGTTTCGGAGATTACAATGAGCAGTTCTTC
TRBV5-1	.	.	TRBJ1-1	CASSFGGVVTEAFF	TGCGCCAGCAGCTTCGGGGGTGTGGTCACTGAAGCTTTCTTT
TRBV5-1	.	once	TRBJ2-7	CASSLGPSSYEQYF	TGCGCCAGCAGCTTGGGCCCGAGCTCCTACGAGCAGTACTTC
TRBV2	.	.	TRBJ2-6	CASSEDGGSGANVLTF	TGTGCCAGCAGTGAAGACGGAGGCTCTGGGGCCAACGTCCTGACTTTC
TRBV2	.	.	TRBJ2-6	CASRIGAGANVLTF	TGTGCCAGCAGAATTGGGGCCGGGGCCAACGTCCTGACTTTC
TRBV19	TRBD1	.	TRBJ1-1	CASSTGQRNTEAFF	TGTGCCAGTAGTACGGGACAGAGGAACACTGAAGCTTTCTTT
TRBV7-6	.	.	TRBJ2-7	CASSGQPNYEQYF	TGTGCCAGCAGCGGACAGCCTAACTACGAGCAGTACTTC
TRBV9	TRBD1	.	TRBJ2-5	CASSVAPTGEKTQYF	TGTGCCAGCAGCGTAGCCCCAACAGGGGAGAAGACCCAGTACTTC
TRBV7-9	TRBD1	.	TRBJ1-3	CASSPDRGYGNTIYF	TGTGCCAGCAGCCCCGACAGGGGTTATGGAAACACCATATATTTT
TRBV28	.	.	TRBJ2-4	CASSMGRINIQYF	TGTGCCAGCAGTATGGGCCGTATTAACATTCAGTACTTC
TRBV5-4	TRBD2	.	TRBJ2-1	CASSFSGRDEQFF	TGTGCCAGCAGCTTTAGCGGGAGGGACGAGCAGTTCTTC
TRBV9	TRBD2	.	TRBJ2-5	CASSVAGGPEETQYF	TGTGCCAGCAGCGTAGCGGGAGGGCCCGAGGAGACCCAGTACTTC
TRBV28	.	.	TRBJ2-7	CASSLWSTASYEQYF	TGTGCCAGCAGTTTATGGAGTACAGCCTCCTACGAGCAGTACTTC
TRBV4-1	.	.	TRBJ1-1	CASSLGENTEAFF	TGCGCCAGCAGCCTAGGGGAGAACACTGAAGCTTTCTTT
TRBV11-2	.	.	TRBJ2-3	CASSFGGDTQYF	TGTGCCAGCAGCTTTGGGGGGGATACGCAGTATTTT
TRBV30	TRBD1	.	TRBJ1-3	CAWGGTGLSGNTIYF	TGTGCCTGGGGCGGGACAGGGCTCTCTGGAAACACCATATATTTT
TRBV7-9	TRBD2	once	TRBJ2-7	CASSPGLLAGLAYF	TGTGCCAGCAGCCCCGGCTTACTAGCGGGATTAGCGTACTTC
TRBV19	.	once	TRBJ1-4	CASSMIWSSNEKLFF	TGTGCCAGTAGTATGATATGGAGCAGTAATGAAAAACTGTTTTTT
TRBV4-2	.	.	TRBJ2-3	CASSQEAVSTDTQYF	TGTGCCAGCAGCCAAGAGGCGGTTAGCACAGATACGCAGTATTTT
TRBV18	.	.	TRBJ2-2	CASSPERNTGELFF	TGTGCCAGCTCACCAGAGAGGAACACCGGGGAGCTGTTTTTT
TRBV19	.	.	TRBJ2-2	CASSIGGRTGELFF	TGTGCCAGTAGTATAGGAGGTAGAACCGGGGAGCTGTTTTTT
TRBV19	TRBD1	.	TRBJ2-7	CASSHGTGTEQYF	TGTGCCAGTAGTCACGGGACAGGGACAGAGCAGTACTTC
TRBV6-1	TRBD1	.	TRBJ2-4	CASSGLTGRKNIQYF	TGTGCCAGCAGTGGGCTGACAGGGAGAAAAAACATTCAGTACTTC
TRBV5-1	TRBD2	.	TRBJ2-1	CASSLLAGGPDDEQFF	TGCGCCAGCAGCTTGTTAGCGGGAGGGCCAGACGATGAGCAGTTCTTC
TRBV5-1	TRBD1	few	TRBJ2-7	CASSLDRGEQYF	TGCGCCAGCAGCTTGGACAGGGGCGAGCAGTACTTC
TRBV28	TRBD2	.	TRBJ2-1	CASRLADLYNEQFF	TGTGCCAGCAGGCTAGCGGACCTCTACAATGAGCAGTTCTTC
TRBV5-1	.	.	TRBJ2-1	CASSLATYRLGVGNEQFF	TGCGCCAGCAGCCTGGCCACGTATAGGCTCGGAGTGGGTAATGAGCAGTTCTTC
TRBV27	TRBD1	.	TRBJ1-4	CASSGGTGEKLFF	TGTGCCAGCAGTGGAGGGACAGGCGAAAAACTGTTTTTT
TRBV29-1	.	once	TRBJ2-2	CSGKSGVGTGELFF	TGCAGCGGAAAATCAGGGGTGGGCACCGGGGAGCTGTTTTTT
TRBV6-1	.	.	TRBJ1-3	CASSERGDITGNTIYF	TGTGCCAGCAGTGAACGGGGGGACATTACTGGAAACACCATATATTTT
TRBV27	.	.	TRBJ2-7	CASSLSGGAQEQYF	TGTGCCAGCAGTTTATCAGGCGGGGCGCAAGAGCAGTACTTC
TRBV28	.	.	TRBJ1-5	CASSPVSQPQHF	TGTGCCAGCAGCCCTGTGTCCCAGCCCCAGCATTTT
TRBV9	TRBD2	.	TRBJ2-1	CASSPGTSGRYNEQFF	TGTGCCAGCAGCCCCGGGACTAGCGGGAGGTACAATGAGCAGTTCTTC
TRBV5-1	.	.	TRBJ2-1	CASSLALSSYNEQFF	TGCGCCAGCAGCTTGGCTCTTAGCTCCTACAATGAGCAGTTCTTC
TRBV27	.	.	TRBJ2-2	CASSFSSVGGGELFF	TGTGCCAGCAGTTTTAGCAGCGTGGGTGGCGGGGAGCTGTTTTTT
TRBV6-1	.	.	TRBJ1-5	CASSSGMGQPQHF	TGTGCCAGCAGTTCAGGGATGGGTCAGCCCCAGCATTTT
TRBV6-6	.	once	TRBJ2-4	CASSDRSVAKNIQYF	TGTGCCAGCAGTGACAGGTCCGTAGCCAAAAACATTCAGTACTTC
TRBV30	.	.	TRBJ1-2	CAWNSRVRGYTF	TGTGCCTGGAATAGCAGGGTCCGTGGCTACACCTTC
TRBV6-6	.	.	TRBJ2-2	CASRGQFTGELFF	TGTGCCAGCAGAGGACAGTTCACCGGGGAGCTGTTTTTT
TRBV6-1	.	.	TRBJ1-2	CASAGRNYGYTF	TGTGCCAGCGCAGGGCGAAACTATGGCTACACCTTC
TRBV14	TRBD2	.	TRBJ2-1	CASSQEGSGSGRGLLFF	TGTGCCAGCAGCCAAGAGGGGTCTGGTAGCGGGAGGGGATTGCTGTTCTTC
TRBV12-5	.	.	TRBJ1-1	CASGLQQGTEAFF	TGTGCTAGTGGTCTACAGCAGGGGACTGAAGCTTTCTTT
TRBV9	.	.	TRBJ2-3	CASSVQEGRSADTQYF	TGTGCCAGCAGCGTGCAGGAGGGACGATCCGCAGATACGCAGTATTTT
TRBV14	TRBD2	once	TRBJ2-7	CASSQVAGALNEQYF	TGTGCCAGCAGCCAAGTAGCGGGAGCTCTCAACGAGCAGTACTTC
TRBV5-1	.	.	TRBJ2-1	CASSLTQGFYNEQFF	TGCGCCAGCAGCTTGACACAGGGTTTTTACAATGAGCAGTTCTTC
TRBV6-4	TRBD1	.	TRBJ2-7	CASSKYSGTEYYEQYF	TGTGCCAGCAGCAAATACTCCGGGACAGAATACTACGAGCAGTACTTC
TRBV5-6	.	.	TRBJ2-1	CASVVGGTTYNEQFF	TGTGCCAGCGTTGTTGGCGGGACCACCTACAATGAGCAGTTCTTC
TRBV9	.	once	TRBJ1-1	CASSVITGNTEAFF	TGTGCCAGCAGCGTCATTACTGGGAACACTGAAGCTTTCTTT
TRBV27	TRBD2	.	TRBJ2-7	CASSLSVSTSGSSYEQYF	TGTGCCAGCAGTTTATCGGTCTCGACTAGCGGGAGCTCCTACGAGCAGTACTTC
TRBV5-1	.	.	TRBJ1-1	CASRKDIRNTEAFF	TGCGCCAGCAGGAAGGACATCCGGAACACTGAAGCTTTCTTT
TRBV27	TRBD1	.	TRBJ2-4	CASSPTQGTLAKNIQYF	TGTGCCAGCAGTCCAACACAGGGGACATTAGCCAAAAACATTCAGTACTTC
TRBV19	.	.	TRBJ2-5	CASSKGGHVQETQYF	TGTGCCAGTAGTAAAGGGGGACACGTCCAAGAGACCCAGTACTTC
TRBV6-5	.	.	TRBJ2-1	CASSSPTSRNEQFF	TGTGCCAGCAGTTCACCGACTAGTCGCAATGAGCAGTTCTTC